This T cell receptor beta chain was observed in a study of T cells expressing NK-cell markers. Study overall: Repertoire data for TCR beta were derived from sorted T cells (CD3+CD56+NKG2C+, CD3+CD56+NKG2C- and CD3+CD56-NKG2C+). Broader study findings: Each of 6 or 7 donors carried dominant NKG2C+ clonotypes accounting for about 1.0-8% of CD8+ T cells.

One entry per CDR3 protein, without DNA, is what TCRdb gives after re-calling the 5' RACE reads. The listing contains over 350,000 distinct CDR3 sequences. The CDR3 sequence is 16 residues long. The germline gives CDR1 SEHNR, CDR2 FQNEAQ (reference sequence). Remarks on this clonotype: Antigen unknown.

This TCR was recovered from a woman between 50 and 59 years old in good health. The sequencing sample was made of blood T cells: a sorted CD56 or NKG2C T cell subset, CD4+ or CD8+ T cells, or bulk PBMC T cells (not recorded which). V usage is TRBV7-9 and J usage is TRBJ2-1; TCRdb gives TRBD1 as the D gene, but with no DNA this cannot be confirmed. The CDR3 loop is CASSPRGGGTRNEQFF.